The rows below give T cell receptor beta chains drawn from one sample of a study of T-cell memory formation after mild COVID-19. TCRdb re-derived calls from the 5' RACE reads in MiXCR, one entry per CDR3 protein. The sample holds around 25,000 distinct CDR3 sequences, less than 7.5% seen once. The sample was PBMCs or a T cell subset sorted from them (not recorded which). The origin of the receptors is an adult woman who had mild COVID-19 (a few samples of this study predate the infection). Cell type and time point are not known. Both conserved end residues are part of each CDR3. The D gene is left open where the match is weak. The size field is filled for only some rows; it gives once, few, many or a size class.

J | V | D | size | DNA | CDR3
TRBJ1-5 | TRBV2 | . | few | TGTGCCAGCAGTTTACGGTATAGCAATCAGCCCCAGCATTTT | CASSLRYSNQPQHF
TRBJ2-7 | TRBV20-1 | . | many | TGCAGCCCCGGGACCCCCTACGAGCAGTACTTC | CSPGTPYEQYF
TRBJ2-7 | TRBV6-5 | . | many | TGTGCCTCGGGCGAGCCACCCCATTACGCGCAGTACTTC | CASGEPPHYAQYF
TRBJ2-1 | TRBV20-1 | TRBD1 | many | TGCAGTGCTAGGTACAGGGGGCGCAGCGATGAGCAGTTCTTC | CSARYRGRSDEQFF
TRBJ1-1 | TRBV18 | . | many | TGTGCCAGCTCACAGGGGAACACTGAAGCTTTCTTT | CASSQGNTEAFF
TRBJ2-1 | TRBV2 | . | many | TGTGCCAGCAGGGCCTTTTGGGGGGGCGGCCACAATGAGCAGTTCTTC | CASRAFWGGGHNEQFF
TRBJ1-1 | TRBV25-1 | TRBD1 | many | TGTGCCAGCAGTGCCCACAGGGGGCCGTACACTGAAGCTTTCTTT | CASSAHRGPYTEAFF
TRBJ1-2 | TRBV4-1 | . | many | TGCGCCAGCAGGACCGGGACACCGGTGGGAGGCTACACCTTC | CASRTGTPVGGYTF
TRBJ2-6 | TRBV4-2 | TRBD2 | many | TGTGCCAGCAGGACCGGGGACTATAGCTCTGGGGCCAACGTCCTGACTTTC | CASRTGDYSSGANVLTF
TRBJ2-7 | TRBV27 | . | many | TGTGCCAGCAGTTTGAGGGAAGGCTCTACCTACGAGCAGTACTTC | CASSLREGSTYEQYF
TRBJ1-1 | TRBV6-6 | . | many | TGTGCCAGCAGTTACTCGGCAGGGTTGAACACTGAAGCTTTCTTT | CASSYSAGLNTEAFF
TRBJ2-7 | TRBV9 | TRBD1 | many | TGTGCCAGCAGCGGGCAGGGGGCGTACGAGCAGTACTTC | CASSGQGAYEQYF
TRBJ2-3 | TRBV6-4 | TRBD2 | many | TGTGCCAGCAGTGACTCCAGCGGGGGGCAGGTAGATACGCAGTATTTT | CASSDSSGGQVDTQYF
TRBJ1-1 | TRBV7-3 | . | many | TGTGCCAGCAGCTCGGACGGGGCCATGGGGACTGAAGCTTTCTTT | CASSSDGAMGTEAFF
TRBJ2-3 | TRBV7-9 | . | many | TGTGCCAGCAGCCCCCAACAGATTACGCAGTATTTT | CASSPQQITQYF
TRBJ1-2 | TRBV7-8 | . | many | TGTGCCAGCAGCTTCAGTACGGGCTATGGCTACACCTTC | CASSFSTGYGYTF
TRBJ1-6 | TRBV3-1 | . | few | TGTGCCGCATCGGCGAGCGGGCGATCACCCCTCCACTTT | CAASASGRSPLHF
TRBJ2-3 | TRBV7-3 | TRBD2 | many | TGTGCCAGCAGCCCACTAGGCCTAGCGGTTCCAGATACGCAGTATTTT | CASSPLGLAVPDTQYF
TRBJ2-3 | TRBV6-4 | TRBD2 | many | TGTGCCAGCAGTGACTCGGCTAGCGGGAGCACAGATACGCAGTATTTT | CASSDSASGSTDTQYF
TRBJ2-2 | TRBV4-3 | . | medium-sized | TGCGCCAGCAGCCAAGAAGGGCTAGGAAGGACCGGGGAGCTGTTTTTT | CASSQEGLGRTGELFF
TRBJ1-1 | TRBV12-3/TRBV12-4 | . | many | TGTGCCAGCAGATCGTATAGGTTGGGACACCGGGAAGACACTGAAGCTTTCTTT | CASRSYRLGHREDTEAFF
TRBJ2-7 | TRBV6-5 | TRBD2 | many | TGTGCCAGCAGTCGTAGCGGGGGCGCCTCCTACGAGCAGTACTTC | CASSRSGGASYEQYF
TRBJ1-6 | TRBV12-3/TRBV12-4 | TRBD1 | many | TGTGCCAGCAGACAGGGACAGCCGTATAATTCACCCCTCCACTTT | CASRQGQPYNSPLHF
TRBJ2-7 | TRBV9 | . | many | TGTGCCAGCAGCGTAGGTTCAAGCGGGTACGAGCAGTACTTC | CASSVGSSGYEQYF
TRBJ2-1 | TRBV7-2 | TRBD1 | medium-sized | TGTGCCAGCAGCCATACAGGGGTTGAGCAGTTCTTC | CASSHTGVEQFF
TRBJ2-1 | TRBV5-4 | . | many | TGTGCCAGCAGCTTGGCGGGACCCCGATACAATGAGCAGTTCTTC | CASSLAGPRYNEQFF
TRBJ2-7 | TRBV7-2 | TRBD2 | many | TGTGCCAGCAGCGCCGGACTAGCGGGAGGGCCGTCGTTC | CASSAGLAGGPSF
TRBJ1-1 | TRBV30 | . | many | TGTGCCTGGAGTGTACAGGTGAACACTGAAGCTTTCTTT | CAWSVQVNTEAFF
TRBJ2-3 | TRBV19 | . | . | TGTGCCAGTAGCCCGGGGTCTAGCACAGATACGCAGTATTTT | CASSPGSSTDTQYF
TRBJ2-3 | TRBV27 | . | many | TGTGCCAGCAGCACAGATACGCAGTATTTT | CASSTDTQYF
TRBJ1-1 | TRBV5-1 | TRBD1 | many | TGCGCCAGCAGCTTGGAGCAGGGGGCCACTGAAGCTTTCTTT | CASSLEQGATEAFF
TRBJ2-1 | TRBV5-1 | . | . | TGCGCCAGCAGCACCTCAGGGAGCTCCTACAATGAGCAGTTCTTC | CASSTSGSSYNEQFF
TRBJ1-2 | TRBV27 | . | many | TGTGCCAGCGCAAGAATTGGGGGGAGGAACTATGGCTACACCTTC | CASARIGGRNYGYTF
TRBJ1-2 | TRBV6-2/TRBV6-3 | . | . | TGTGCCAGCAGCTCCGGTAGAAGCTATGGCTACACCTTC | CASSSGRSYGYTF
TRBJ2-3 | TRBV3-1 | . | many | TGTGCCAGCAGCCCCCGATGGACCGAGTTCACAGATACGCAGTATTTT | CASSPRWTEFTDTQYF
TRBJ2-1 | TRBV9 | . | many | TGTGCCAGCAGCGTAATACCTCGACTGGGGAACAATGAGCAGTTCTTC | CASSVIPRLGNNEQFF
TRBJ1-2 | TRBV24-1 | . | many | TGTGCCACCAGTGATCACGGGGTTTCTGGCTACACCTTC | CATSDHGVSGYTF
TRBJ2-1 | TRBV20-1 | TRBD2 | many | TGCAGTGCTCCGGTACGCCGAGGCGGGGGGTACAATGAGCAGTTCTTC | CSAPVRRGGGYNEQFF
TRBJ2-7 | TRBV19 | TRBD2 | many | TGTGCCAGTAGTATATCCCTTGGACTAGCGGGAGGTAAGAATGTCCCGTACTTC | CASSISLGLAGGKNVPYF
TRBJ2-5 | TRBV7-2 | TRBD2 | once | TGTGCCAGCAGGCCGGGACTAGCGGGGGGGCTGGGCCAGTACTTC | CASRPGLAGGLGQYF
TRBJ2-3 | TRBV15 | . | many | TGTGCCACCAGTTCGGTTTCTAGGGCTAGCACAGATACGCAGTATTTT | CATSSVSRASTDTQYF
TRBJ2-2 | TRBV5-1 | . | many | TGCGCCAGCAGCTTACCCGGGGCGGCGAACACCGGGGAGCTGTTTTTT | CASSLPGAANTGELFF
TRBJ2-3 | TRBV29-1 | TRBD1 | . | TGCAGCGTTGATGGGGACCGGGACAGCCACACAGATACGCAGTATTTT | CSVDGDRDSHTDTQYF
TRBJ2-7 | TRBV30 | . | many | TGTGCCTGGAGTGTGAAGTGGGGGATCTACGAGCAGTACTTC | CAWSVKWGIYEQYF
TRBJ2-3 | TRBV19 | . | many | TGTGCCAGTAGTCAGTCCCTAACAGATACGCAGTATTTT | CASSQSLTDTQYF
TRBJ2-7 | TRBV27 | TRBD1 | many | TGTGCCAGCCGGGACAGGGGATGGTACGAGCAGTACTTC | CASRDRGWYEQYF
TRBJ1-3 | TRBV7-6 | . | many | TGTGCCAGCAGCTTAGGTGGGGGGGTCTCTGGAAACACCATATATTTT | CASSLGGGVSGNTIYF
TRBJ2-2 | TRBV11-2 | . | many | TGTGCCAGCAGCTTAATCCGGGGAGGCGCCGGGGAGCTGTTTTTT | CASSLIRGGAGELFF
TRBJ1-4 | TRBV18 | . | many | TGTGCCAGCTCACCACCGATGGGAAATGAAAAACTGTTTTTT | CASSPPMGNEKLFF
TRBJ1-2 | TRBV25-1 | TRBD1 | many | TGTGCCAGCAGTGACCCCCTGGGACAGGGCTCTGGCTACACCTTC | CASSDPLGQGSGYTF
TRBJ2-7 | TRBV19 | TRBD1 | many | TGTGCCAGCAAGGAGGGAGCCGTGGGACAGGCCTACGAGCAGTACTTC | CASKEGAVGQAYEQYF
TRBJ2-5 | TRBV9 | TRBD2 | many | TGTGCCAGCAGCGTGGGAGCGGGGTACCAAGAGACCCAGTACTTC | CASSVGAGYQETQYF
TRBJ2-7 | TRBV12-3/TRBV12-4 | . | many | TGTGCCAGCAGTTTCGATCGCTACGAGCAGTACTTC | CASSFDRYEQYF
TRBJ1-6 | TRBV25-1 | . | many | TGTGCCAGCAGTGAATATTTGGGGGGGGGTTCACCCCTCCACTTT | CASSEYLGGGSPLHF
TRBJ2-5 | TRBV5-1 | . | many | TGCGCCAGCAGCTTGGAAGAGACCCAGTACTTC | CASSLEETQYF
TRBJ2-7 | TRBV30 | . | many | TGTGCCTGGCGTATAGGGGGGGAGCAGTACTTC | CAWRIGGEQYF
TRBJ2-1 | TRBV7-2 | . | many | TGTGCCAGCAGCTTAGGGCATCTAGCGTCCAATGAGCAGTTCTTC | CASSLGHLASNEQFF